A selection of T cell receptor beta chains follows, all from one sample in a study of shared clonotypes between healthy human individuals. Produced via immunoSEQ multiplex PCR; TCRdb's table is partial and in-frame only. Of roughly 2.6 million clones detected, roughly nine tenths appear once; the ten largest clones hold about 0.13%. The sequencing input was naive CD4+ T cells sorted from blood. These receptors all come from a man aged 18-30 years in good health. Each CDR3 is given with its conserved first and last residue. The D gene is left open where the match is weak. Not every row has a clone size; where given, it reads once, few, many or a size class.

j_call d_call clone_size v_call cdr3_nt cdr3_aa
TRBJ2-7 . . TRBV6-1 TGTGCCAGCAGTTCGGGCGGGCAGCGCTACGAGCAGTACTTC CASSSGGQRYEQYF
TRBJ2-5 . . TRBV7-9 TGTGCCAGCAGCTTAGAGACGTATTGGACCCAGTACTTC CASSLETYWTQYF
TRBJ2-5 . once TRBV4-2 TGTGCCAGCAGCCAAGATCTGAGCGGGCGGGAGACCCAGTACTTC CASSQDLSGRETQYF
TRBJ2-3 . . TRBV11-2 TGTGCCAGCAGCTTAGATACTCGAAACACAGATACGCAGTATTTT CASSLDTRNTDTQYF
TRBJ2-1 TRBD2 . TRBV30 TGTGCCTTGACCCCCAGGACTGGGCTAGCGGGGTCCTACAATGAGCAGTTCTTC CALTPRTGLAGSYNEQFF
TRBJ2-7 . . TRBV7-9 TGTGCCAGCAGCTTATCATTCGGGCCAAGCTCCTACGAGCAGTACTTC CASSLSFGPSSYEQYF
TRBJ2-3 TRBD2 . TRBV15 TGTGCCACCAGCAGAGAGCTGATAGGGACTAGCCGGGACACAGATACGCAGTATTTT CATSRELIGTSRDTDTQYF
TRBJ2-7 . few TRBV30 TGTGCCTGGAGTTTGGGGGACACGACCTACGAGCAGTACTTC CAWSLGDTTYEQYF
TRBJ2-7 . . TRBV5-1 TGCGCCAGCAGCTTGGAACCGGGCTACGAGCAGTACTTC CASSLEPGYEQYF
TRBJ2-1 TRBD2 . TRBV18 TGTGCCAGCGGGGCGGGGGCCTACAATGAGCAGTTCTTC CASGAGAYNEQFF
TRBJ2-5 . . TRBV30 TGTGCCTGGAGTGCGGGCAGACAAGAGACCCAGTACTTC CAWSAGRQETQYF
TRBJ1-4 . . TRBV4-3 TGCGCCAGCAGCCACAAGATTGGCGTCCGGGGCTCCGCGACCTCAACTAATGAAAAACTGTTTTTT CASSHKIGVRGSATSTNEKLFF
TRBJ2-4 TRBD2 . TRBV4-1 TGCGCCAGCAGCCAAGATGAGACTAGCGGGCCCAAAAACATTCAGTACTTC CASSQDETSGPKNIQYF
TRBJ2-1 TRBD2 . TRBV5-1 TGCGCCAGCAGTGCTACTAGCGGAGGTTACAATGAGCAGTTCTTC CASSATSGGYNEQFF
TRBJ1-5 . . TRBV5-1 TGCGCCAGCAGCTTGGGGACGGGGGGCCCCAATCAGCCCCAGCATTTT CASSLGTGGPNQPQHF
TRBJ2-2 TRBD1 . TRBV6-1 TGTGCCAGCAGTGTATTACAGGGGATATACACCGGGGAGCTGTTTTTT CASSVLQGIYTGELFF
TRBJ1-4 TRBD1 . TRBV28 TGTGCCAGCAGTTTTCATGACAGGGTCAGGCGTAATTTGTTTTTT CASSFHDRVRRNLFF
TRBJ2-3 . . TRBV6-1 TGTGCCAGCAGGGGGGCAGAGATCCGCACAGATACGCAGTATTTT CASRGAEIRTDTQYF
TRBJ1-1 TRBD1 . TRBV27 TGTGCCAGCAGTTCGACCGCCAGGGGGTTTTTCGCCGCTTTCTTT CASSSTARGFFAAFF
TRBJ2-7 TRBD2 . TRBV7-2 TGTGCCAGCAGCTCCGGGAGGCCGCCGGACGAGCAGTACTTC CASSSGRPPDEQYF
TRBJ1-6 . . TRBV9 TGTGCCAGCAGCGTAGTGGGCAGCAAAAATTATTCACCCCTCCACTTT CASSVVGSKNYSPLHF
TRBJ1-1 . . TRBV7-2 TGTGCCAGCAGTCCCTTGGGTCTTTGGGCTTTCTTT CASSPLGLWAFF
TRBJ1-5 . . TRBV5-6 TGTGCCAGCAGCTTGGGGTGGATTAGCAATCAGCCCCAGCATTTT CASSLGWISNQPQHF
TRBJ2-7 TRBD2 . TRBV2 TGTGCCAGCAGGGCCCTAGCGGGGAGGAGCTCCTACGAGCAGTACTTC CASRALAGRSSYEQYF
TRBJ2-7 . . TRBV28 TGTGCCAGCAGTTTACACTTGAGATCCTACGAGCAGTACTTC CASSLHLRSYEQYF
TRBJ2-5 . once TRBV10-3 TGTGCCATCAGTGAGTCGAGGGGGTCGGAGACCCAGTACTTC CAISESRGSETQYF
TRBJ1-2 . . TRBV30 TGTGCCCGAGAGGACAGTTATGGCTACACCTTC CAREDSYGYTF
TRBJ2-1 TRBD2 . TRBV11-2 TGTGCCAGCAGCTTAGCACTAGCGGAGCCAAGCTCCTACAATGAGCAGTTCTTC CASSLALAEPSSYNEQFF
TRBJ1-1 TRBD1 . TRBV4-3 TGCGCCAGCAGCCAGGGAGACAGGGGTAGTCTCGCTTTCTTT CASSQGDRGSLAFF
TRBJ1-1 . . TRBV2 TGTGCCAGCAGTGGCCCCCAGGGGTCGGTCACTGAAGCTTTCTTT CASSGPQGSVTEAFF
TRBJ2-3 . . TRBV5-1 TGCGCCAGCAGCTTGGTGGGGACTCAAAGCACAGATACGCAGTATTTT CASSLVGTQSTDTQYF
TRBJ2-1 . . TRBV28 TGTGCCAGCAGTCCTCATGGGGAACCCAGCTCCTACAATGAGCAGTTCTTC CASSPHGEPSSYNEQFF
TRBJ1-1 . . TRBV6-5 TGTGCCAGCAGTTACGGGGGGATTAGCCCTGAAGCTTTCTTT CASSYGGISPEAFF
TRBJ2-5 TRBD1 . TRBV6-5 TGTGCCAGCAGTTCCCTCGGACAGGCCCGGGAGACCCAGTACTTC CASSSLGQARETQYF
TRBJ1-3 . . TRBV4-2 TGTGCCAGCGCAATCGGGGAAATCGCTCCCCCTGGAAACACCATATATTTT CASAIGEIAPPGNTIYF
TRBJ2-2 . . TRBV7-9 TGTGCCAGCAGCCTAGACTCCACCGGGGAGCTGTTTTTT CASSLDSTGELFF
TRBJ1-6 TRBD1 . TRBV5-1 TGCGCCAGCAGCCTAGACAGGGCCCAAGGTTCACCCCTCCACTTT CASSLDRAQGSPLHF
TRBJ2-1 TRBD2 . TRBV4-2 TGTGCCAGCAGCCAAGATTCGGCGGGGGTGACTAATGAGCAGTTCTTC CASSQDSAGVTNEQFF